One sample yielded the 32 T cell receptor beta chains listed below, sequenced in a study of T cells in Graves' hyperthyroidism and ophthalmopathy. Amplification yielded TCR beta CDR3 regions, with RNA transcripts as the source. During a first-round RT-PCR of the TCR CDR3, the HTBI primer set was used. Using its own MiXCR run on the multiplex PCR reads, TCRdb lists one record per CDR3 protein. The data contain over 200,000 distinct CDR3 sequences, about 15% of them singletons. Material: blood. Every receptor here comes from a woman between 35 and 50 years old with Graves' hyperthyroidism that later progressed to Graves' ophthalmopathy.

This clonotype was detected ten times or more. The chain carries TRBV27 and TRBJ2-2; 10 bases are a match to TRBD1. The junction had 11 bases not matched to a gene; V was cut back by 1 base and J by 6 bases. Germline loops: CDR1 MNHEY, CDR2 SMNVEV (reference sequence). The CDR3 consists of 18 residues. As DNA, the CDR3 is TGTGCCAGCAGTTTATGGCGACAGGGGGCCGGTAAAGCCGGGGAGCTGTTTTTT. Residues: CASSLWRQGAGKAGELFF.

The table lists this clonotype with many counts. This chain joins TRBV3-1 and TRBJ2-1; TRBD2 aligns across 7 bases. The CDR3 sequence is 13 residues long. Germline values: CDR1 LGHDT, CDR2 YNNKEL (reference sequence). Trimming at V came to 4 bases and at J to 10 bases, leaving 7 bases not matched to a gene. CDR3 in DNA: TGTGCCAGCAGCCGAGTAGCGGGTAGGGAGCAGTTCTTC. Its translation: CASSRVAGREQFF.

This clonotype was recorded many times. The V call is TRBV4-2, the J call TRBJ2-1; tentative D call: TRBD2 (6 bases). V lost 0 bases and J lost 3, with 18 bases in between. Germline values: CDR1 LGHNA, CDR2 YNFKEQ. CDR3 length: 18 amino acids. CDR3 region: CASSQELPRRGLYNEQFF. The CDR3 DNA reads TGTGCCAGCAGCCAAGAACTACCGCGGCGGGGTCTCTACAATGAGCAGTTCTTC.

About this clonotype: This sequence may be a read error, since a much larger clone differs from it by one base. J is TRBJ2-3 and V is TRBV7-6; 9 nucleotides match TRBD2. The V gene's germline CDR1 is SGHVS and CDR2 FNYEAQ. The CDR3 is 18 amino acids. V lost 3 bases, J lost 2 bases, and 12 bases stayed unmatched. The CDR3 sequence is CASSFFGGRASDTDTQYF. The CDR3 DNA reads as TGTGCCAGCAGCTTCTTCGGCGGGAGGGCTTCAGACACAGATACGCAGTATTTT.

As for this clonotype: An end of the junction does not agree with germline; a read error may underlie this. The chain carries TRBV6-1 and TRBJ1-3; possibly TRBD1 for D (5 bases). The CDR3 sequence is 16 residues long. Germline V lookup: CDR1 MNHNS, CDR2 SASEGT. CDR3 loop: CASSEGKGKAGNTIYF. The CDR3 nucleotides read TGCGCCAGCAGTGAGGGGAAGGGAAAGGCTGGAAACACCATATATTTT.

This clonotype was detected ten times or more. CDR3 nucleotide sequence: TGTGCCAGCAGTGAAACGCGTGTCGGCCTCTCCTACGAGCAGTACTTC. Translation: CASSETRVGLSYEQYF. The rearrangement links TRBV6-1 to TRBJ2-7, with no clear D. The CDR3 is 16 residues long. Trimming left V 2 bases short and J 0 bases short, with 14 bases between. The V gene's germline CDR1 is MNHNS and CDR2 SASEGT.

The chain combines TRBV2 with TRBJ2-3, with 11 bases identical to TRBD2. In germline, CDR1 is SNHLY, CDR2 FYNNEI. The V segment lost 6 bases and the J segment 4 bases; nucleotides outside the gene matches: 6. The CDR3 extends over 15 amino acids. The chain's CDR3 is CASRVLAGVADTQYF. DNA of the CDR3: TGTGCCAGCAGGGTACTAGCGGGGGTCGCAGATACGCAGTATTTT.

The rearrangement links TRBV19 to TRBJ2-1; D unclear. CDR1 is LNHDA and CDR2 is SQIVND in the germline V gene (reference sequence). This CDR3 has 12 amino acids. V was trimmed by 6 bases and J by 8 bases, leaving 11 bases between them. CDR3 sequence (DNA): TGTGCCAGTAGCCCTGGCCCCTATGAGCAGTTCTTC. Translation: CASSPGPYEQFF.

The table lists this clonotype with many counts. The chain joins TRBV12-3 or TRBV12-4 to TRBJ2-5; TRBD2 aligns across 11 bases. The CDR3 runs to 14 residues. The V segment lost 5 bases and the J segment 3 bases; nucleotides outside the gene matches: 2. CDR3 sequence (DNA): TGTGCCAGCAGTCCGGGACTAGCGGAAGAGACCCAGTACTTC. Translating it yields CASSPGLAEETQYF.

This clonotype was counted ten times or more. The gene calls are TRBV20-1 and TRBJ1-5, with unresolved D. CDR3 size: 13 residues. Between the trimmed V and J ends, which lost 3 bases and 6 bases, there was a span of 12 bases. From germline, CDR1 is DFQATT and CDR2 SNEGSKA (reference sequence). The CDR3 here is CSARGDPSQPQHF. In DNA, the CDR3 is TGCAGTGCTAGGGGCGACCCCAGTCAGCCCCAGCATTTT.

This clonotype was counted ten times or more. The chain has TRBV4-1 and TRBJ2-1, with 13 positions matching TRBD2. V lost 5 bases, J lost 1 base, and 11 bases stayed unmatched. The CDR3 sequence is 19 residues long. Germline V gives CDR1 MGHRA, CDR2 YSYEKL. The CDR3 loop is CASSARGLAGDGSYNEQFF. The CDR3, as DNA: TGCGCCAGCAGCGCGCGAGGACTAGCGGGAGATGGATCCTACAATGAGCAGTTCTTC.

This clonotype showed up many times. The J gene is TRBJ2-1, the V gene TRBV12-5, with 9 bases identical to TRBD2. Germline CDR1 and CDR2: LGHNT and FRNRAP. The CDR3 runs to 16 residues. After removal of 0 bases from V and 9 bases from J, the junction contained 9 bases not matched to a gene. This chain's CDR3 is CASGLVVSGSPVEQFF. The CDR3 DNA follows: TGTGCTAGTGGTTTGGTAGTTAGCGGGAGTCCCGTTGAGCAGTTCTTC.

This clonotype occurred a few times. The V call is TRBV6-1, the J call TRBJ1-1; 8 bases are a match to TRBD1. After removal of 6 bases from V and 3 bases from J, the junction contained 9 bases not matched to a gene. Per the germline V gene, CDR1 is MNHNS and CDR2 is SASEGT. This CDR3 contains 15 residues. The CDR3 DNA reads as TGTGCCAGCAGCTCCCGGGGGGGACAGGACACTGAAGCTTTCTTT. Its translation: CASSSRGGQDTEAFF.

This clonotype was seen a handful of times. V usage is TRBV30 and J usage is TRBJ1-3; no firm D call. V was trimmed by 5 bases and J by 2 bases, leaving 13 bases between them. CDR1 is GTSNPN and CDR2 is SVGIG in the germline V gene (reference sequence). CDR3 length: 14 residues. CDR3 nucleotide sequence: TGTGCCTGGGTATCGGTGAAAGCTGGAAACACCATATATTTT. Translation: CAWVSVKAGNTIYF.

Many counts were recorded for this clonotype. The chain links TRBV25-1 to TRBJ2-7; D perhaps matches TRBD1 (6 bases). The CDR3 is 16 residues long. V lost 3 bases to trimming and J lost 4 bases, with 19 bases between them. Germline V gene lookup returns CDR1 MGHDK and CDR2 SYGVNS. CDR3 amino acids: CASSDPIRDTKYEQYF. The CDR3 DNA sequence: TGTGCCAGCAGTGACCCCATCCGGGACACGAAATACGAGCAGTACTTC.

The sample holds many counts of this clonotype. V gene TRBV6-1 combines with J gene TRBJ2-2; D could derive from TRBD1 or TRBD2 (7 bases each). Germline assignment: CDR1 MNHNS and CDR2 SASEGT. The CDR3 consists of 15 residues. V was trimmed by 6 bases and J by 2 bases, leaving 13 bases between them. CDR3: CASRGGGPNTGELFF. The CDR3 nucleotides read TGTGCCAGCAGGGGAGGGGGCCCCAACACCGGGGAGCTGTTTTTT.

Many counts were recorded for this clonotype. In nucleotides, the CDR3 is TGTGCCAGCAGTGAAGGGACAGGGAGGGTGTACGAGCAGTACTTC. It specifies CASSEGTGRVYEQYF. The V and J genes are TRBV6-1 and TRBJ2-7, with D possibly TRBD1 on 8 matching bases. CDR3 length equals 15 residues. Germline V gene data show CDR1 as MNHNS and CDR2 as SASEGT. Trimming removed 1 base at V and 4 bases at J, with 14 bases between.

A word on this clonotype: Because it lacks the conserved phenylalanine or tryptophan at the end, this CDR3 is likely a read error. The rearrangement uses TRBV9 and TRBJ2-1; TRBD2 aligns across 15 bases. V trimming: 3 bases; J trimming: 4 bases; junction bases outside the gene matches: 2. The CDR3 runs 16 residues. Germline loops: CDR1 SGDLS, CDR2 YYNGEE. CDR3 sequence: CASSAGLAGGYNEQFC. CDR3 coding DNA: TGTGCCAGCAGCGCCGGACTAGCGGGAGGGTACAATGAGCAGTTCTGC.

At least ten counts were recorded for this clonotype. V usage is TRBV29-1 and J usage is TRBJ2-1; D may be TRBD2 (6 bases). Germline values: CDR1 SQVTM, CDR2 ANQGSEA. The CDR3 sequence is 14 residues long. V was clipped by 3 bases and J by 7 bases, with 16 bases between them. The CDR3 nucleotides read TGCAGCGTTGATCGGCTCCCCGGAGGGAATGAGCAGTTCTTC. This codes for CSVDRLPGGNEQFF.

This clonotype was recorded many times. V is TRBV2 and J is TRBJ1-5, with D unclear. The CDR3 is 15 residues long. With 7 bases removed from V and 4 bases from J, the gap between germline ends came to 17 bases. CDR1 is SNHLY and CDR2 is FYNNEI in the germline V gene. CDR3 in amino acids: CASNGQGGRNQPQHF. The CDR3 DNA is TGTGCCAGCAATGGGCAAGGAGGTAGAAATCAGCCCCAGCATTTT. Drawing the rest from reference TRBV2 and TRBJ1-5, the complete variable domain is EPEVTQTPSHQVTQMGQEVILRCVPISNHLYFYWYRQILGQKVEFLVSFYNNEISEKSEIFDDQFSVERPDGSNFTLKIRSTKLEDSAMYFCASNGQGGRNQPQHFGDGTRLSIL.

In its sample, this clonotype was seen many times. The gene calls are TRBV12-3 or TRBV12-4 and TRBJ2-1, with TRBD1 matching 8 bases. The CDR3 loop spans 13 amino acids. V lost 10 bases to trimming and J lost 9 bases; unmatched junction nucleotides: 11. CDR3 coding DNA: TGTGCCACTACGGGACAGGTGGGCAGTGAGCAGTTCTTC. It is translated as CATTGQVGSEQFF.

This clonotype was seen ten or more times. The rearrangement links TRBV20-1 to TRBJ2-1, with D perhaps matching TRBD1 (6 bases). V dropped 2 bases and J dropped 10 bases, with 21 bases sitting between them. The CDR3 is 15 amino acids. Germline CDR1 DFQATT, CDR2 SNEGSKA (reference sequence). CDR3 nucleotide sequence: TGCAGTGCTAGAACCGGGACACAGCCCGGTTTGGAGCAGTTCTTC. Encoded protein: CSARTGTQPGLEQFF.

The rearrangement joins TRBV5-1 to TRBJ2-7; no reliable D call. Germline V CDR1 and CDR2: SGHRS, YFSETQ. This CDR3 has 15 residues. Trimming took off 0 bases at V and 2 bases at J, with 12 bases between the two ends. CDR3 sequence (DNA): TGCGCCAGCAGCTTGGATCTGGGCAGTCCCTACGAGCAGTACTTC. This gives the protein CASSLDLGSPYEQYF.

This clonotype was counted only a few times. V gene TRBV5-1 combines with J gene TRBJ2-2, with D uncertain. CDR1 and CDR2 (germline): SGHRS, YFSETQ. CDR3 length: 14 amino acids. Trimming took off 5 bases at V and 0 bases at J, with 8 bases between the two ends. The DNA for the CDR3 is TGCGCCAGCAGGAACATTGCGAACACCGGGGAGCTGTTTTTT. Encoded protein: CASRNIANTGELFF.

This clonotype was detected ten times or more. The chain links TRBV3-1 to TRBJ1-5; D remains ambiguous. The CDR3 length is 15 residues. The V gene's germline CDR1 is LGHDT and CDR2 YNNKEL (reference sequence). Between the trimmed V and J ends, which lost 1 base and 7 bases, there was a span of 14 bases. The CDR3 loop reads CASSQGVGFGQPQHF. In DNA form, the CDR3 reads TGTGCCAGCAGCCAAGGGGTAGGTTTCGGGCAGCCCCAGCATTTT.

J is TRBJ1-5 and V is TRBV27; D may be TRBD1 (5 bases). Trimming took 2 bases from V and 0 from J, leaving 11 bases between them. Germline V gives CDR1 MNHEY, CDR2 SMNVEV (reference sequence). The CDR3 covers 16 residues. CDR3 protein: CASSLTGPYSNQPQHF. The CDR3 region has the DNA TGTGCCAGCAGTTTAACGGGGCCGTATAGCAATCAGCCCCAGCATTTT.

This clonotype occurred a few times. This chain joins TRBV7-9 and TRBJ1-3; D is undetermined. The germline CDR1 and CDR2 sequences are SEHNR and FQNEAQ (reference sequence). CDR3 length: 16 residues. V lost 3 bases, J lost 0 bases, and 12 bases lay in between. Here the CDR3 DNA reads TGTGCCAGCAGCTTGACTCAGGCCAGCTCTGGAAACACCATATATTTT. Its protein product is CASSLTQASSGNTIYF. Variable domain in full (rest from reference TRBV7-9 and TRBJ1-3): DTGVSQNPRHKITKRGQNVTFRCDPISEHNRLYWYRQTLGQGPEFLTYFQNEAQLEKSRLLSDRFSAERPKGSFSTLEIQRTEQGDSAMYLCASSLTQASSGNTIYFGEGSWLTVV.

This clonotype was counted many times. J is TRBJ2-7 and V is TRBV20-1; the D gene is possibly TRBD2 (5 bases). Germline values: CDR1 DFQATT, CDR2 SNEGSKA (reference sequence). V dropped 5 bases and J dropped 2 bases, with 16 bases sitting between them. The CDR3 is made up of 14 amino acids. The CDR3 nucleotides read TGCAGTGCTGGCCCCGGACTCCAACCCTACGAGCAGTACTTC. It translates to CSAGPGLQPYEQYF.

This clonotype was seen many times. V and J are TRBV19 and TRBJ1-1; D is undetermined. The CDR3 is made up of 13 amino acids. Looked up from germline, CDR1 is LNHDA and CDR2 is SQIVND (reference sequence). V dropped 4 bases and J dropped 2 bases, with 8 bases sitting between them. The DNA for the CDR3 is TGTGCCAGTAGTAACTGGGGTAACACTGAAGCTTTCTTT. Its protein is CASSNWGNTEAFF.

This clonotype was counted between two and nine times. This rearrangement joins TRBV5-1 to TRBJ1-4, with D possibly matching TRBD1 (6 bases). Germline assignment: CDR1 SGHRS and CDR2 YFSETQ. The V end was cut by 5 bases, the J end by 8 bases, with 16 bases between. The CDR3 length is 14 residues. The CDR3 here is CASRVYTGHEKLFF. DNA of the CDR3: TGCGCCAGCAGGGTTTATACAGGGCACGAAAAACTGTTTTTT. Full variable domain (missing parts from reference TRBV5-1 and TRBJ1-4): KAGVTQTPRYLIKTRGQQVTLSCSPISGHRSVSWYQQTPGQGLQFLFEYFSETQRNKGNFPGRFSGRQFSNSRSEMNVSTLELGDSALYLCASRVYTGHEKLFFGSGTQLSVL.

Concerning this clonotype itself: A read error may explain this, as a much larger clone is one base away. The chain has TRBV5-1 and TRBJ2-5; D not resolved. The CDR3 spans 11 residues. Germline-derived CDR1 and CDR2 are SGHRS and YFSETQ. As DNA, the CDR3 is TGCGCCAGCAGCAATACAGAGACCCGGTACTTC. Translation: CASSNTETRYF.

This clonotype was counted ten times or more. The rearrangement links TRBV27 to TRBJ2-1; 9 nucleotides agree with TRBD2. Trimming took 6 bases from V and 2 from J; bases not matched to a gene: 8. This CDR3 has 16 residues. Germline V gives CDR1 MNHEY, CDR2 SMNVEV (reference sequence). CDR3 residues: CASRPLLAGPYNEQFF. CDR3 DNA: TGTGCCAGCAGGCCCCTACTAGCGGGCCCCTACAATGAGCAGTTCTTC.